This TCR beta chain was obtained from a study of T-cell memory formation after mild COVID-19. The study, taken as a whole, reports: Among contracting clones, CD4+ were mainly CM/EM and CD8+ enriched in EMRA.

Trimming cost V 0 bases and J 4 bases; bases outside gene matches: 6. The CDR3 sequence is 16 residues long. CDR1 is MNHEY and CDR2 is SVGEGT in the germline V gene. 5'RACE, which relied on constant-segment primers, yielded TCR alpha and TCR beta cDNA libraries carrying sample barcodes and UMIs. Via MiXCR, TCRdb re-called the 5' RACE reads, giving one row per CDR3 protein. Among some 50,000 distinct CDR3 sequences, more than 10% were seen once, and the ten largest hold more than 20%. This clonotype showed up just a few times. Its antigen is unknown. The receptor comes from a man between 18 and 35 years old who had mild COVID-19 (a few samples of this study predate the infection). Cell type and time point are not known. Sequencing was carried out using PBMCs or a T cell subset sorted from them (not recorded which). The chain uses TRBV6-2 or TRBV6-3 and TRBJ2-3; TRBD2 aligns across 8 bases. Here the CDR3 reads CASSYSGAGASDTQYF. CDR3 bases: TGTGCCAGCAGTTACTCGGGAGCGGGGGCCTCAGATACGCAGTATTTT.